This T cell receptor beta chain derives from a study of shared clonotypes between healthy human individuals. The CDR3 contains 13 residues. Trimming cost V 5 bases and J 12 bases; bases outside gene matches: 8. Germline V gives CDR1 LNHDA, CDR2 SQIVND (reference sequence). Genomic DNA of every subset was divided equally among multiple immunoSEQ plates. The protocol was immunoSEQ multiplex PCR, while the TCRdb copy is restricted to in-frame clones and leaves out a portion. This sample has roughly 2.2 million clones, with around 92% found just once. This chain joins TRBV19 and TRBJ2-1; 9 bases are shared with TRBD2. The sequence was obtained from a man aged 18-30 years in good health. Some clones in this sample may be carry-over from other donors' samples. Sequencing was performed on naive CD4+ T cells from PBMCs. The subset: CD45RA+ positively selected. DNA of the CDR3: TGTGCCAGTAGTTTAGCGGGAGTGTATGGGCAGTTCTTC. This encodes CASSLAGVYGQFF.